The rows below give T cell receptor beta chains drawn from one sample of a study of blood T cell repertoires in COVID-19. Profiling relied on immunoSEQ multiplex PCR, and the TCRdb table lists in-frame clones only, not all of them. The top ten hold about 7.7% of the sample, which has 43,000 or so clones, just over 85% seen once. Sequencing was performed on peripheral blood. The receptors originated from a man between 60 and 75 years old with active COVID-19. Both conserved end residues are part of each CDR3. A D gene is named only where the DNA matches it firmly. Clone size is shown for a subset of rows, as once, few, many or a class of expanded clone.

clone size	J gene	V gene	D gene	CDR3 DNA	CDR3 protein
.	TRBJ1-2	TRBV5-6	TRBD1	TGTGCCAGCAGCTTGGACAGGGGGTTTGGCTACACCTTC	CASSLDRGFGYTF
.	TRBJ2-1	TRBV19	TRBD2	TGTGCCAGTAGTCCTCTATCTAGCGGGGACAATGAGCAGTTCTTC	CASSPLSSGDNEQFF
.	TRBJ1-2	TRBV2	TRBD1	TGTGCCAGCAGTGACGGGACAGATATTAACTATGGCTACACCTTC	CASSDGTDINYGYTF
.	TRBJ2-5	TRBV3-1/TRBV3-2	.	TGTGCCAGCAGCCCGCGGACAGAAGAGACCCAGTACTTC	CASSPRTEETQYF
.	TRBJ2-3	TRBV7-8	TRBD2	TGTGCCAGCAGCGGACTAGCAGATTACACAGATACGCAGTATTTT	CASSGLADYTDTQYF
.	TRBJ1-2	TRBV6-6	TRBD1	TGTGCCAGCAGTTACCTGCAGGGGGCAAACTATGGCTACACCTTC	CASSYLQGANYGYTF
.	TRBJ2-3	TRBV7-9	.	TGTGCCAGCAGCTTCTTGCTCTCGGAGGATACGCAGTATTTT	CASSFLLSEDTQYF
medium-sized	TRBJ2-7	TRBV23-1	TRBD2	TGCGCCAGTGGGGGAGGGGTCACTAGTATTAGGAGCTCCTACGAGCAGTACTTC	CASGGGVTSIRSSYEQYF
.	TRBJ1-3	TRBV4-2	.	TGTGCCAGCAGCCAAGATGTGCGCTCTGGAAACACCATATATTTT	CASSQDVRSGNTIYF
.	TRBJ2-2	TRBV6-1	TRBD1	TGTGCCAGCAGTGCAGACCCCGGGACAGAAAGCGGGGAGCTGTTTTTT	CASSADPGTESGELFF
.	TRBJ2-2	TRBV6-1	.	TGTGCCAGCAGTGAACGGCCGCAGGGGAACGGGGAGCTGTTTTTT	CASSERPQGNGELFF
few	TRBJ2-7	TRBV19	TRBD1	TGTGCCAGTAGTACTCCGGACAGGGGGCTGTACGAGCAGTACTTC	CASSTPDRGLYEQYF
once	TRBJ2-3	TRBV5-4	TRBD2	TGTGCCAGCAGCTCGTTGCTTGGGCGGGAGCCAGATACGCAGTATTTT	CASSSLLGREPDTQYF
.	TRBJ2-7	TRBV27	.	TGTGCCAGCAGTCCCCGTGGGAGACTCTACGAGCAGTACTTC	CASSPRGRLYEQYF
.	TRBJ2-2	TRBV4-1	.	TGCGCCAGCAGCCAACAACAGCACACCGGGGAGCTGTTTTTT	CASSQQQHTGELFF
.	TRBJ2-5	TRBV3-1/TRBV3-2	TRBD1	TGTGCCAGCAGCCCAACGTCCTCGGGACAGGGGTCCGAGACCCAGTACTTC	CASSPTSSGQGSETQYF
.	TRBJ2-3	TRBV6-5	TRBD1	TGTGCCAGCAGGACAGGGCCGGCGACAGATACGCAGTATTTT	CASRTGPATDTQYF
.	TRBJ2-1	TRBV6-2/TRBV6-3	TRBD2	TGTGCCAGCAGTTACGGGGCTAGCGGCCACAATGAGCAGTTCTTC	CASSYGASGHNEQFF
.	TRBJ2-7	TRBV11-2	.	TGTGCCAGCCAGGGATCCTCCTACGAGCAGTACTTC	CASQGSSYEQYF
.	TRBJ2-7	TRBV2	TRBD2	TGTGCCAGCAGTGATAGCGGGATAGCCTACGAGCAGTACTTC	CASSDSGIAYEQYF
.	TRBJ2-5	TRBV3-1/TRBV3-2	TRBD2	TGTGCCAGCAGCCAAGGAGGCGGGAGTGGGGAGACCCAGTACTTC	CASSQGGGSGETQYF
.	TRBJ1-1	TRBV18	TRBD1	TGTGCCAGCTCGCCACAGGGGCGGGAGACTGAAGCTTTCTTT	CASSPQGRETEAFF
.	TRBJ2-2	TRBV9	TRBD2	TGTGCCAGCAGCCCAGGGAGGACTAGCGGGATTGGTACCGGGGAGCTGTTTTTT	CASSPGRTSGIGTGELFF
.	TRBJ2-7	TRBV29-1	TRBD2	TGCAGCGTTGAAGGTCTAGCGGGGTCCGGATACGAGCAGTACTTC	CSVEGLAGSGYEQYF
.	TRBJ1-3	TRBV6-5	.	TGTGCCAGCAGTTACTCAGGGAGCTCTGGAAACACCATATATTTT	CASSYSGSSGNTIYF
.	TRBJ2-1	TRBV2	.	TGTGCCAGCAGTTCGGAGGGGGCGTTCTACAATGAGCAGTTCTTC	CASSSEGAFYNEQFF
.	TRBJ1-3	TRBV18	.	TGTGCCAGCTCACCAGGACAATCGGGAAACACCATATATTTT	CASSPGQSGNTIYF
.	TRBJ2-7	TRBV11-2	.	TGTGCCAGCAGCCTGACAGGTTCCCTCTTTGGAGAGCAGTACTTC	CASSLTGSLFGEQYF
.	TRBJ2-7	TRBV3-1/TRBV3-2	TRBD2	TGTGCCAGCAGCGCTAGCGGGAGAAGGTACGAGCAGTACTTC	CASSASGRRYEQYF
once	TRBJ1-1	TRBV28	.	TGTGCCAGCAGTACAAGGAGGGATAACACTGAAGCTTTCTTT	CASSTRRDNTEAFF
.	TRBJ1-5	TRBV28	.	TGTGCCAGCAGCCCGGACAGCCTTAATCAGCCCCAGCATTTT	CASSPDSLNQPQHF
.	TRBJ1-4	TRBV19	TRBD1	TGTGCCAGCAAAATGGGACAGTCCCTTCTCACCGGAAAACTGTTTTTT	CASKMGQSLLTGKLFF
.	TRBJ2-7	TRBV9	.	TGTGCCAGCAGCGCTCCAGGAGGCGACGAGCAGTACTTC	CASSAPGGDEQYF
.	TRBJ2-5	TRBV5-1	TRBD2	TGCGCCAGCAGCCCGGGGGGGCAAGAGACCCAGTACTTC	CASSPGGQETQYF
once	TRBJ2-7	TRBV1	.	TGCACCAGCACCACAAGGACTAGCGGGAACTCCTACGAGCAGTACTTC	CTSTTRTSGNSYEQYF
.	TRBJ2-7	TRBV11-2	TRBD2	TGTGCCAGCAGAGTAACCACTAGCGGACCCCCCTACGAGCAGTACTTC	CASRVTTSGPPYEQYF
once	TRBJ2-1	TRBV4-1	.	TGCGCCAGCAGCCAATGGGGATTGAGGGAAAGTTTTGGGGAGCAGTTCTTC	CASSQWGLRESFGEQFF
.	TRBJ1-1	TRBV10-2	.	TGCGCCACCAAAGGAGTAAACACTGAAGCTTTCTTT	CATKGVNTEAFF
.	TRBJ1-1	TRBV2	TRBD1	TGTGCCAGCAGAGGGGACGAGACAGGGGGGACTGAAGCTTTCTTT	CASRGDETGGTEAFF
.	TRBJ2-3	TRBV30	TRBD1	TGTGCCTGGAGTAGGGGGCCCAAAAAAGCAACTTGCACAGATACGCAGTATTTT	CAWSRGPKKATCTDTQYF
.	TRBJ1-2	TRBV7-3	.	TGTGCCAGCAGCTTAGGGCGGGGGTCCTATGGCTACACCTTC	CASSLGRGSYGYTF
.	TRBJ2-1	TRBV5-1	TRBD2	TGCGCCAGCAGCTCAGCGGGGGATCTCAATGAGCAGTTCTTC	CASSSAGDLNEQFF